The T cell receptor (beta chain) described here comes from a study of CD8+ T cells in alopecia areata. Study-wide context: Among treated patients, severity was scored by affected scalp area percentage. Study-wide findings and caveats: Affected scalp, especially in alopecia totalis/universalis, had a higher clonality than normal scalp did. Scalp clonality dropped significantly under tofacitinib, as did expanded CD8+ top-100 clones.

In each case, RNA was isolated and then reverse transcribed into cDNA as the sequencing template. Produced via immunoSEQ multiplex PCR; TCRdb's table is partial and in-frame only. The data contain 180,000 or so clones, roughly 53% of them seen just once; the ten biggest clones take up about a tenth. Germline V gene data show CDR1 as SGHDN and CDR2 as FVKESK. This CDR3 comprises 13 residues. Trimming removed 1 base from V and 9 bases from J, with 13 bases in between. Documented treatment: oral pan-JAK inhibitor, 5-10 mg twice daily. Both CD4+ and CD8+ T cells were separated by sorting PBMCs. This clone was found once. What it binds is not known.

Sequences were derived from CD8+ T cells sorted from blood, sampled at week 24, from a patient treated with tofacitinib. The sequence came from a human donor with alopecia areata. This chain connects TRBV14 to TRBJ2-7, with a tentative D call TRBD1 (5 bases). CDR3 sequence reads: CASSQVDTSGQYF. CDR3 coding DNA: TGTGCCAGCAGCCAAGTGGACACGTCAGGGCAGTACTTC. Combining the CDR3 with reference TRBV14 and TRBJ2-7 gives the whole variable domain EAGVTQFPSHSVIEKGQTVTLRCDPISGHDNLYWYRRVMGKEIKFLLHFVKESKQDESGMPNNRFLAERTGGTYSTLKVQPAELEDSGVYFCASSQVDTSGQYFGPGTRLTVT.